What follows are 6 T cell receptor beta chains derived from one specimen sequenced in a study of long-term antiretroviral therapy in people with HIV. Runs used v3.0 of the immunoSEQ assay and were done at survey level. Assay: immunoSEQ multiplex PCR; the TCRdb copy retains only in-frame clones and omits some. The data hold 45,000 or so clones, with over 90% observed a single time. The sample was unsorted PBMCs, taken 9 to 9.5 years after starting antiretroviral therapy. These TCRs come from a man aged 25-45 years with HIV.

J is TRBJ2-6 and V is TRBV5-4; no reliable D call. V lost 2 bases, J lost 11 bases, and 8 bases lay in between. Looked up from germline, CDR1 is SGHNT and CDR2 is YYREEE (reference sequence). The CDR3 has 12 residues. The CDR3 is CASSFHPDVLTF. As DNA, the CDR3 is TGTGCCAGCAGCTTCCATCCCGACGTCCTGACTTTC. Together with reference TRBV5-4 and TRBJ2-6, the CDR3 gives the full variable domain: ETGVTQSPTHLIKTRGQQVTLRCSSQSGHNTVSWYQQALGQGPQFIFQYYREEENGRGNFPPRFSGLQFPNYSSELNVNALELDDSALYLCASSFHPDVLTFGAGSRLTVL.

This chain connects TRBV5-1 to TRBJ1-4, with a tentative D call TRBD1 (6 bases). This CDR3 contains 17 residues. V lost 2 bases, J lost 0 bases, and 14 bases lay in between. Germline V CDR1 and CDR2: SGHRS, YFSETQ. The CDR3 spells CASSFSGTLPTNEKLFF. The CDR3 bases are TGCGCCAGCAGCTTTAGCGGGACACTCCCAACTAATGAAAAACTGTTTTTT.

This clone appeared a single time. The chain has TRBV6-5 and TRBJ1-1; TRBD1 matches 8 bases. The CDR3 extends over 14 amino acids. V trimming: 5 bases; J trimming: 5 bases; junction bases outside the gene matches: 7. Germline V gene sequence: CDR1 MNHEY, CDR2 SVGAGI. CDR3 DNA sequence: TGTGCCAGCAGTCCCGGACAGGGTTGGACTGAAGCTTTCTTT. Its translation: CASSPGQGWTEAFF.

CDR3: CASSLSPGEETQYF. The CDR3 DNA is TGTGCCAGCAGCTTGTCCCCGGGGGAGGAGACCCAGTACTTC. The V and J genes are TRBV11-2 and TRBJ2-5; D may be TRBD2 (6 bases). Trimming took off 3 bases at V and 5 bases at J, with 13 bases between the two ends. The germline CDR1 and CDR2 sequences are SGHAT and FQNNGV. This CDR3 comprises 14 residues. Using reference TRBV11-2 and TRBJ2-5 for the parts outside the CDR3, the full variable domain is EAGVAQSPRYKIIEKRQSVAFWCNPISGHATLYWYQQILGQGPKLLIQFQNNGVVDDSQLPKDRFSAERLKGVDSTLKIQPAKLEDSAVYLCASSLSPGEETQYFGPGTRLLVL.

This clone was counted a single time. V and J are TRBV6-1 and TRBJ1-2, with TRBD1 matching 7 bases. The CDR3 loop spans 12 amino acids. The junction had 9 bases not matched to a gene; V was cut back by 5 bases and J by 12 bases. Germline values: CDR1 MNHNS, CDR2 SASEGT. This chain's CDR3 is CASSRDRGSHTF. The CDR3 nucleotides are TGTGCCAGCAGTCGGGACAGAGGCAGCCACACCTTC.

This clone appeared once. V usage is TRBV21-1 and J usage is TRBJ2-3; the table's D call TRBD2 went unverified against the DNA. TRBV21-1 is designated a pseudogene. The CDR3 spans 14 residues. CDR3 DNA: TGTGCCACCTCTCCGGAGCTGCGCACAGATACGCAGTATTTT. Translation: CATSPELRTDTQYF.